The rows below give T cell receptor beta chains drawn from one sample of a study of beta chain features in type 1 diabetes. Libraries were prepared by immunoSEQ multiplex PCR; TCRdb keeps only in-frame clonotypes and omits some of them. In the table there are 600,000 or so clones, 11% to 15% of which are singletons. The sequenced material came from naive CD4+ T cells from blood. These receptors were collected from a man aged 18 to 29 with type 1 diabetes. The CDR3 runs from the conserved cysteine through the conserved F or W. The D gene is left open where the match is weak.

v_call	d_call	j_call	cdr3_aa
TRBV10-2	TRBD1	TRBJ2-2	CASTGTGIVTGELFF
TRBV5-6	TRBD1	TRBJ2-3	CASSLTTGPDTQYF
TRBV7-2	.	TRBJ2-5	CASSAGAQETQYF
TRBV23-1	.	TRBJ2-7	CASSHPIVLYDEQYF
TRBV30	TRBD1	TRBJ1-1	CAWSTGGGTAFF
TRBV2	.	TRBJ2-7	CASSTTGISYEQYF
TRBV5-1	.	TRBJ2-5	CASSGGTVQETQYF
TRBV7-9	.	TRBJ1-6	CASSPRREGSPLHF
TRBV9	TRBD1	TRBJ2-1	CASSSKPGQGEYNEQFF
TRBV4-1	.	TRBJ2-1	CASSQGASRNEQFF
TRBV5-1	.	TRBJ1-3	CASSLAGQISGNTIYF
TRBV27	.	TRBJ1-1	CASTYREVRTEAFF
TRBV16	.	TRBJ2-3	CASSQFGTSRTDTQYF
TRBV19	TRBD2	TRBJ2-2	CASSIRRGLAGGPGELFF
TRBV30	TRBD1	TRBJ1-2	CAWGQGGGYGYTF
TRBV28	.	TRBJ1-4	CASSLRLSQGGMMELFF
TRBV6-5	TRBD1	TRBJ1-6	CASSWGGQINSPLHF
TRBV30	.	TRBJ1-3	CAWSVRGYGSGNTIYF
TRBV20-1	.	TRBJ2-2	CSVRGAGELFF
TRBV18	.	TRBJ2-1	CASSPWQGGPNEQFF
TRBV20-1	.	TRBJ1-1	CSVMGTEAFF
TRBV5-4	TRBD1	TRBJ2-5	CASSFGQGRETQYF
TRBV11-1	.	TRBJ2-4	CASSLNLFGGANIQYF
TRBV28	.	TRBJ2-7	CASTQGGGYEQYF
TRBV4-3	.	TRBJ2-3	CASSQGHWSTDTQYF
TRBV19	TRBD2	TRBJ2-4	CASSLAGAKNIQYF
TRBV11-2	TRBD2	TRBJ2-7	CASRQLAGGPEQYF
TRBV4-2	.	TRBJ2-2	CASSQDEGLVATGELFF
TRBV29-1	.	TRBJ1-1	CSVARLLKAEAFF
TRBV5-1	.	TRBJ2-3	CASSLGDSTDTQYF
TRBV11-1	TRBD2	TRBJ2-7	CASSPGGYEQYF
TRBV5-1	.	TRBJ2-5	CASSPRTAQETQYF
TRBV28	TRBD2	TRBJ2-4	CASSSPAGGAKNIQYF
TRBV30	TRBD2	TRBJ2-1	CAWTRSGRASDEQFF
TRBV5-1	.	TRBJ2-3	CASSLVSGADTQYF
TRBV9	TRBD2	TRBJ2-3	CASSLRTSGDTQYF
TRBV30	.	TRBJ1-4	CACALQIQEKLFF
TRBV5-4	.	TRBJ2-1	CASSLGEGNYNEQFF